This entry lists 32 T cell receptor beta chains sequenced from one sample in a study of T cell repertoires in ileal Crohn's disease. Using immunoSEQ multiplex PCR, the repertoire was profiled, and TCRdb retains in-frame clones only, with some absent. Among about 4,800 clones listed, more than 75% were seen once. Time point given: proximal margin of the surgical specimen (macroscopically non-inflamed). The sample taken for sequencing was ileal tissue. The receptors were sampled from an adult with Crohn's disease.

This clone appeared a single time. The gene calls are TRBV5-1 and TRBJ1-2; no clear D gene. V lost 4 bases and J lost 8, with 21 bases in between. Per the germline V gene, CDR1 is SGHRS and CDR2 is YFSETQ. This CDR3 contains 15 residues. The CDR3 here is CASSTNIGQPRGYTF. CDR3 nucleotide sequence: TGCGCCAGCAGCACCAACATCGGGCAACCCAGGGGCTACACCTTC.

J is TRBJ1-2 and V is TRBV28; perhaps TRBD1 as D (5 bases). Germline CDR1 and CDR2: MDHEN and SYDVKM. CDR3 size: 12 residues. V was clipped by 8 bases and J by 5 bases, with 12 bases between them. This chain's CDR3 is CASQGTKYGYTF. In DNA, the CDR3 is TGTGCCAGCCAGGGAACCAAGTATGGCTACACCTTC.

This clone was seen more than once but under ten times. The rearrangement joins TRBV7-2 to TRBJ1-1; no firm D call. The V end was cut by 2 bases, the J end by 0 bases, with 1 base between. The CDR3 contains 12 residues. Germline CDR1 reads SGHTA; CDR2 reads FQGNSA. In DNA form, the CDR3 reads TGTGCCAGCAGCTTAATGAACACTGAAGCTTTCTTT. Its protein is CASSLMNTEAFF.

The chain carries TRBV12-5 and TRBJ2-5; no firm D call. Looked up from germline, CDR1 is LGHNT and CDR2 is FRNRAP. CDR3 length: 13 amino acids. V lost 6 bases and J lost 3, with 11 bases in between. The CDR3 reads CASGQDLKETQYF. The CDR3 DNA sequence: TGTGCTAGTGGCCAGGATCTCAAAGAGACCCAGTACTTC.

This chain connects TRBV30 to TRBJ1-1; D not certain. The V and J ends lost 1 base and 5 bases respectively, with 11 bases between them. This CDR3 has 13 residues. The V gene's germline CDR1 is GTSNPN and CDR2 SVGIG (reference sequence). The CDR3 nucleotides read TGTGCCTGGAGTGCCCACGGCGGTACTGAAGCTTTCTTT. Amino acids: CAWSAHGGTEAFF.

The chain joins TRBV5-1 to TRBJ1-1, with D tentatively TRBD1 (5 bases). The V gene lost 0 bases and the J gene lost 4 bases, with 13 bases spanning the gap. Germline CDR1 SGHRS, CDR2 YFSETQ. The CDR3 spans 15 residues. Here the CDR3 DNA reads TGCGCCAGCAGCTTGGGGGCAGGGCCCGGCACTGAAGCTTTCTTT. Translation gives CASSLGAGPGTEAFF.

The chain recombines TRBV6-6 with TRBJ2-3; perhaps D is TRBD1 or TRBD2 (5 bases each). Trimming left V 7 bases short and J 4 bases short, with 18 bases between. The CDR3 sequence is 15 residues long. The germline V gene has CDR1 MNHNY and CDR2 SVGAGI (reference sequence). The DNA of the CDR3 is TGTGCCAGCAAAAAACCCGGGGCCCTGTCAGATACGCAGTATTTT. This translates into CASKKPGALSDTQYF.

The rearrangement links TRBV25-1 to TRBJ2-7; 9 nucleotides agree with TRBD1. CDR1 and CDR2 (germline): MGHDK, SYGVNS. The CDR3 runs to 12 residues. J was trimmed by 4 bases and V by 8 bases; bases with no gene match: 3. CDR3 residues: CASSGQGYEQYF. For the CDR3, the DNA is TGTGCCAGCTCCGGACAGGGGTACGAGCAGTACTTC.

The chain recombines TRBV18 with TRBJ1-2, with D hard to call. Germline V gene lookup returns CDR1 KGHSH and CDR2 LQKENI. There are 15 residues in the CDR3. The V gene lost 2 bases and the J gene lost 1 base, with 11 bases spanning the gap. The CDR3 spells CASSPGFTDNYGYTF. The CDR3, as DNA: TGTGCCAGCTCACCAGGATTTACAGATAACTATGGCTACACCTTC.

The chain employs TRBV5-6 and TRBJ1-1; D perhaps matches TRBD1 (6 bases). Looked up from germline, CDR1 is SGHDT and CDR2 is YYEEEE. The CDR3 contains 15 residues. Trimming pared 0 bases from V and 5 bases from J, leaving 14 bases between. This CDR3 is CASSLVTGLLTEAFF. The CDR3 DNA follows: TGTGCCAGCAGCTTGGTGACAGGACTCTTGACTGAAGCTTTCTTT.

V gene TRBV7-2 combines with J gene TRBJ2-7, with TRBD2 identical over 8 bases. CDR3 length: 15 amino acids. CDR1 SGHTA and CDR2 FQGNSA come from the germline V gene. The junction had 8 bases not matched to a gene; V was cut back by 2 bases and J by 5 bases. For the CDR3, the DNA is TGTGCCAGCAGCTTATCGGCGGGAGGAACCAACGAGCAGTACTTC. This encodes CASSLSAGGTNEQYF.

V gene TRBV29-1 combines with J gene TRBJ1-1, with D possibly TRBD1 on 5 matching bases. CDR3 size: 13 residues. The germline V and J ends were trimmed by 7 bases and 1 base, with 13 bases remaining between them. Germline V gene data show CDR1 as SQVTM and CDR2 as ANQGSEA. The CDR3 spells CSAGRQGNTEAFF. The CDR3, as DNA: TGCAGCGCCGGGCGGCAGGGGAACACTGAAGCTTTCTTT.

This clone appeared a few times. V gene TRBV5-1 combines with J gene TRBJ2-6; D is perhaps TRBD1 (6 bases). The CDR3 loop spans 15 amino acids. The germline gives CDR1 SGHRS, CDR2 YFSETQ. The V gene lost 3 bases and the J gene lost 4 bases, with 11 bases spanning the gap. Here the CDR3 DNA reads TGCGCCAGCAGCTCTACAGGGTCCGGGGCCAACGTCCTGACTTTC. Its protein is CASSSTGSGANVLTF.

V is TRBV2 and J is TRBJ2-7; 8 bases align to TRBD1. V trimming: 2 bases; J trimming: 4 bases; junction bases outside the gene matches: 4. Germline values: CDR1 SNHLY, CDR2 FYNNEI. This CDR3 spans 14 amino acids. The CDR3 bases are TGTGCCAGCAGTGAAAGACAGGGGAGGTACGAGCAGTACTTC. Its translation is CASSERQGRYEQYF.

This chain connects TRBV6-5 to TRBJ2-7; D is unclear. The germline CDR1 and CDR2 sequences are MNHEY and SVGAGI. The CDR3 is made up of 13 amino acids. The germline V and J ends were trimmed by 0 bases and 8 bases, with 11 bases remaining between them. CDR3 residues: CASSYSPNLQQYF. The CDR3 bases are TGTGCCAGCAGTTACTCCCCAAATCTTCAGCAGTACTTC.

The chain's CDR3 is CASSTVREYEQYF. For the CDR3, the DNA is TGTGCCAGCAGTACGGTCCGGGAGTACGAGCAGTACTTC. The chain couples TRBV28 to TRBJ2-7; tentatively, D is TRBD2 (6 bases). There are 13 residues in the CDR3. V was cut by 5 bases and J by 4 bases, with 12 bases left in between. Per germline, CDR1 MDHEN and CDR2 SYDVKM.

This clone has just a few counts. The chain employs TRBV27 and TRBJ1-6; D call uncertain. CDR3 length: 15 amino acids. V was clipped by 1 base and J by 10 bases, with 14 bases between them. Germline V CDR1 and CDR2: MNHEY, SMNVEV (reference sequence). CDR3 sequence: CASSLLLRGDSPLHF. DNA for the CDR3: TGTGCCAGCAGTTTATTGTTGCGGGGAGACTCACCCCTCCACTTT.

This clone was counted once. The V and J genes are TRBV5-1 and TRBJ2-2; D possibly corresponds to TRBD2 (6 bases). This CDR3 contains 16 residues. Germline CDR1 SGHRS, CDR2 YFSETQ. V lost 0 bases and J lost 3, with 12 bases in between. The DNA for the CDR3 is TGCGCCAGCAGCTTGGCAGGCAGGGACTACACCGGGGAGCTGTTTTTT. Translated, it gives CASSLAGRDYTGELFF.

V gene TRBV7-9 combines with J gene TRBJ1-6; D is perhaps TRBD1 (6 bases). CDR3 size: 14 residues. Trimming stripped 5 bases from V and 6 bases from J, with 11 bases between. CDR1 and CDR2 from the germline V gene are SEHNR and FQNEAQ (reference sequence). The CDR3 loop reads CASSRRDTNSPLHF. For the CDR3, the DNA is TGTGCCAGCAGCCGCCGGGACACTAATTCACCCCTCCACTTT. The full variable domain, completed using reference TRBV7-9 and TRBJ1-6, is DTGVSQNPRHKITKRGQNVTFRCDPISEHNRLYWYRQTLGQGPEFLTYFQNEAQLEKSRLLSDRFSAERPKGSFSTLEIQRTEQGDSAMYLCASSRRDTNSPLHFGNGTRLTVT.

The CDR3 loop is CASSPGQGARYEQYF. For the CDR3, the DNA is TGCGCCAGCAGCCCAGGACAGGGGGCACGCTACGAGCAGTACTTC. This rearrangement joins TRBV4-1 to TRBJ2-7, with 11 bases matching TRBD1. The CDR3 covers 15 residues. Per germline, CDR1 MGHRA and CDR2 YSYEKL. The trim removed 4 bases at V and 3 bases at J, leaving 5 bases unmatched.

The chain couples TRBV6-6 to TRBJ2-2; 7 bases match TRBD2. Germline trimming cut 5 bases from V and 3 bases from J; bases unmatched to any gene: 6. The CDR3 runs to 15 residues. Germline CDR1 and CDR2: MNHNY and SVGAGI (reference sequence). In nucleotides, the CDR3 is TGTGCCAGCAGTGACCTAGCGGCTCACACCGGGGAGCTGTTTTTT. As protein: CASSDLAAHTGELFF.

This chain links TRBV9 with TRBJ1-1, with no clear D. The CDR3 length is 13 residues. Germline loops: CDR1 SGDLS, CDR2 YYNGEE. V was clipped by 3 bases and J by 0 bases, with 6 bases between them. Written as DNA, the CDR3 is TGTGCCAGCAGCGCTACAATGAACACTGAAGCTTTCTTT. Encoded protein: CASSATMNTEAFF.

This clone turned up a few times. The chain links TRBV7-2 to TRBJ1-2; tentatively, D is TRBD1 (5 bases). The V end lost 4 bases, the J end lost 1 base, and 10 bases lay between the germline ends. Per germline, CDR1 SGHTA and CDR2 FQGNSA. CDR3 length equals 14 residues. The CDR3 DNA is TGTGCCAGCAGCTCAGGGCTTGTTAACTATGGCTACACCTTC. Residues: CASSSGLVNYGYTF.

DNA of the CDR3: TGTGCCAGCAGCCAAGGGCGCGGGGGGGGAGAGACCCAGTACTTC. Its translation: CASSQGRGGGETQYF. The V gene is TRBV4-2, the J gene TRBJ2-5; TRBD2 matches at 9 bases. The CDR3 runs 15 residues. Trimming at V came to 1 base and at J to 4 bases, leaving 4 bases not matched to a gene. Per the germline V gene, CDR1 is LGHNA and CDR2 is YNFKEQ.

V gene TRBV19 combines with J gene TRBJ1-1; no reliable D call. Germline V gene lookup returns CDR1 LNHDA and CDR2 SQIVND (reference sequence). V gave up 7 bases and J gave up 4 bases, with 19 bases separating them. This CDR3 is 15 amino acids long. CDR3 amino acids: CASTPRGGSGTEAFF. CDR3 DNA: TGTGCCAGTACTCCTAGAGGCGGATCTGGCACTGAAGCTTTCTTT.

V gene TRBV10-2 combines with J gene TRBJ1-5; D call uncertain. Trimming took 3 bases from V and 0 from J, leaving 15 bases between them. CDR1 and CDR2 from the germline V gene are WSHSY and SAAADI. There are 17 residues in the CDR3. The CDR3 DNA follows: TGCGCCAGCAGTGATCGGGTTGTCCCTAGTAGCAATCAGCCCCAGCATTTT. Translating gives CASSDRVVPSSNQPQHF.

CDR3 loop: CASSLDGNNSPLHF. For the CDR3, the DNA is TGTGCCAGCAGCTTGGACGGGAATAATTCACCCCTCCACTTT. This chain joins TRBV5-8 and TRBJ1-6; D uncertain. From germline, CDR1 is SGHTS and CDR2 YDEGEE. The CDR3 covers 14 residues. Trimming took off 0 bases at V and 5 bases at J, with 6 bases between the two ends.

The chain couples TRBV4-2 to TRBJ1-3, with a possible D match to TRBD1 (5 bases). Trimming removed 0 bases from V and 0 bases from J, with 9 bases in between. The CDR3 sequence is 16 residues long. Germline-derived CDR1 and CDR2 are LGHNA and YNFKEQ. The CDR3 sequence is CASSQEAGYSGNTIYF. CDR3 nucleotide sequence: TGTGCCAGCAGCCAAGAGGCAGGGTACTCTGGAAACACCATATATTTT.

The rearrangement uses TRBV4-1 and TRBJ2-5, with TRBD1 as a possible D gene (6 bases). The CDR3 sequence is 16 residues long. Germline values: CDR1 MGHRA, CDR2 YSYEKL. V lost 4 bases, J lost 5 bases, and 20 bases lay in between. CDR3: CASSRGAIQGIETQYF. CDR3 DNA: TGCGCCAGCAGCCGAGGGGCGATTCAGGGGATCGAGACCCAGTACTTC.

The gene calls are TRBV14 and TRBJ1-4; D may be TRBD1 (5 bases). Deletions cut 1 base from V and 6 bases from J, with 12 bases between. CDR1 and CDR2 from the germline V gene are SGHDN and FVKESK. The CDR3 contains 15 residues. The CDR3 sequence is CASSQAAGRYEKLFF. The CDR3 DNA reads TGTGCCAGCAGCCAAGCGGCGGGGCGATATGAAAAACTGTTTTTT.

The V and J genes are TRBV7-9 and TRBJ2-2; D is possibly TRBD1 or TRBD2 (5 bases each). Trimming took 1 base from V and 7 from J, leaving 7 bases between them. Germline CDR1 and CDR2: SEHNR and FQNEAQ (reference sequence). The CDR3 runs to 13 residues. CDR3 nucleotide sequence: TGTGCCAGCAGCTTAGGGGGGAACGGGGAGCTGTTTTTT. Protein product: CASSLGGNGELFF.

The DNA for the CDR3 is TGTGCCAGTTCCTGGGGGGCAGGGGGCGGCAATCAGCCCCAGCATTTT. Translating gives CASSWGAGGGNQPQHF. This chain links TRBV19 with TRBJ1-5; 8 nucleotides align to TRBD1. The V segment lost 8 bases and the J segment 2 bases; nucleotides outside the gene matches: 11. Germline V lookup: CDR1 LNHDA, CDR2 SQIVND (reference sequence). CDR3 length equals 16 residues.